The present entry profiles one T cell receptor beta chain with its context. What it recognizes is unknown. This CDR3 has 16 residues. Deletions cut 4 bases from V and 0 bases from J, with 13 bases between. CDR1 MNHEY and CDR2 SMNVEV come from the germline V gene (reference sequence). This sample is drawn from a study of early T cells in non-severe SARS-CoV-2 infection. Across the whole study: Sequencing of bulk RNA from unsorted whole blood was done, without chain pairing. Study-wide results and limits: Matching against VDJdb likely underestimated virus-specific expansions, favoring anti-spike CD8.

The library protocol tagged individual cDNA molecules with unique molecular identifiers. TCRdb called the 5' RACE reads again in MiXCR, with one record for every CDR3 protein. The table records 65,000 to 85,000 distinct CDR3 sequences, about a tenth of them present only once. The receptor was isolated from an adult who was a healthcare worker with PCR-confirmed SARS-CoV-2 infection or an uninfected control (not recorded which). The sample was whole blood, taken at baseline. The chain recombines TRBV27 with TRBJ1-3; D is unresolved. CDR3 loop: CASSSGTPYSGNTIYF. In DNA form, the CDR3 reads TGTGCCAGCAGTTCCGGCACCCCCTACTCTGGAAACACCATATATTTT.